The clone carrying this T cell receptor beta chain occurred many times. Its antigen is currently unknown. This sample was included in a study of T cells in Graves' hyperthyroidism and ophthalmopathy. Study-wide background: Pretreatment peripheral blood was obtained at initial diagnosis. Study results and caveats: The model anticipated ophthalmopathy a median about six months pre-onset.

V gave up 6 bases and J gave up 7 bases; unmatched junction bases: 11. This CDR3 spans 15 amino acids. CDR1 DFQATT and CDR2 SNEGSKA come from the germline V gene (reference sequence). Diagnoses used clinical symptoms, serum thyroxine and TRAb, thyroid ultrasound and orbital computed tomography. The authors took PBMCs from 10 ml fresh peripheral blood. The investigators amplified TCR beta CDR3 regions from RNA transcripts. HTBI primers were the set used in a first-round RT-PCR of the TCR CDR3. MiXCR, applied by TCRdb to the multiplex PCR reads, yields one record per CDR3 protein. Here the sample spans more than 500,000 distinct CDR3 sequences, roughly 15% being singletons.

Sequencing was performed on blood. The chain has TRBV20-1 and TRBJ2-1; TRBD2 matches 11 bases. The receptor was isolated from a woman aged 25-40 years with Graves' ophthalmopathy. The CDR3 reads CSATDGTSGWNEQFF. In DNA form, the CDR3 reads TGCAGTGCGACGGACGGGACTAGCGGATGGAATGAGCAGTTCTTC.